This T cell receptor beta chain was captured in a study of spatial heterogeneity in lung cancer. The CDR3 contains 14 residues. V was shortened by 2 bases and J by 6 bases, with 13 bases between the two germline ends. From germline, CDR1 is SGHTA and CDR2 FQGNSA. Study-wide findings and caveats: It was found that expanded intratumoral alpha and beta TCR counts tracked tumor mutation counts. There was tracking of ubiquitous and regional nonsynonymous mutations by the respective counts of ubiquitous and regional expanded TCRs.

The sample's time point: sample taken at primary tumor resection. Whole RNA came from tumor, nontumor lung or frozen PBMC and was sequenced without being sorted. Worth noting for this clonotype: Its cognate antigen is unknown.

TCRdb reanalysed the 5' RACE reads using MiXCR and keeps one entry per CDR3 protein. The table includes about 6,000 distinct CDR3 sequences, over 7.5% detected once. The material was lung tumor tissue, obtained at surgery. The receptor was derived from a female donor with early-stage non-small cell lung cancer. The V and J genes are TRBV7-2 and TRBJ1-1; no firm D call. The CDR3 nucleotides read TGTGCCAGCAGCTTACCGGCGGAGGGAGCTGAAGCTTTCTTT. Protein sequence: CASSLPAEGAEAFF.